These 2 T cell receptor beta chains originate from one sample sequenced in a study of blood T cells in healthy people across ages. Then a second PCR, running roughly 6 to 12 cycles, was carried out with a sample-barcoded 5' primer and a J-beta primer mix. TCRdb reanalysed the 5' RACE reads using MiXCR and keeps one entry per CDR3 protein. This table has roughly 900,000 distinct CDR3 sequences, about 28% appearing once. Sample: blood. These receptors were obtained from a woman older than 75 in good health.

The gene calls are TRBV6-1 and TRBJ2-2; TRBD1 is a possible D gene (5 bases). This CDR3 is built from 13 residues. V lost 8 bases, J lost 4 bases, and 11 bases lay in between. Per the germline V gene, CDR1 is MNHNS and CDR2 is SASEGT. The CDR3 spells CASGQLITGELFF. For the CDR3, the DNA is TGTGCCAGCGGACAATTGATCACCGGGGAGCTGTTTTTT.

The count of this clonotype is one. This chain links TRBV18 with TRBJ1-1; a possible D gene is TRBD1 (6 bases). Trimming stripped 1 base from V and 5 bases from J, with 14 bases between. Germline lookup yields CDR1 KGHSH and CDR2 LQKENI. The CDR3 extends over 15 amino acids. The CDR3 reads CASSPQDGGGTEAFF. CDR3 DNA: TGTGCCAGCTCACCACAGGACGGAGGGGGTACTGAAGCTTTCTTT.